The rows below give T cell receptor beta chains drawn from one sample of a study of CD8 T cells in Susac syndrome. MiXCR was run by TCRdb on the immunoSEQ multiplex PCR reads, yielding one entry per CDR3 protein. The sample contains under 200,000 distinct CDR3 sequences, roughly nine tenths of which appear only once. Source material: CD4+ T cells from PBMCs. The source is a human donor with Susac syndrome. Each CDR3 is given with its conserved first and last residue. The D gene is left open where the match is weak. The size entry is marked missing in some rows and otherwise reads once, few, many or a size class.

>TRBD1|-|TRBV2|TRBJ2-4
TGTGCCAGCATCGCGGACAGGGGAAACATTCAGTACTTC
CASIADRGNIQYF
>TRBD2|few|TRBV19|TRBJ2-5
TGTGCCAGTACTATCACTAGCGGGAGTGGAGAGACCCAGTACTTC
CASTITSGSGETQYF
>-|-|TRBV20-1|TRBJ1-2
TGCAGTGCTAGAGATCTAAACGCGTCGGGGACGTGGATCTATGGCTACACCTTC
CSARDLNASGTWIYGYTF
>TRBD1|-|TRBV7-9|TRBJ1-2
TGTGCCAGCAGCTTAGGGGACAGGGGATCAGCCACCTTC
CASSLGDRGSATF
>-|-|TRBV6-2/TRBV6-3|TRBJ2-5
TGTGCCAGCAAGAGAATACAGGGCCAAGAGACCCAGTACTTC
CASKRIQGQETQYF
>TRBD2|-|TRBV3-1|TRBJ2-3
TGTGCCAGCACCCGGGGGAGCGGGGCCGAAGATACGCAGTATTTT
CASTRGSGAEDTQYF
>TRBD1|-|TRBV6-5|TRBJ2-2
TGTGCCAGCAGTTACTCGGCAGGGGGCTTGGCCGGGGAGCTGTTTTTT
CASSYSAGGLAGELFF
>TRBD1|-|TRBV2|TRBJ1-4
TGTGCCAGCAGTGAAGTCGGACAGGCCCTCAATGAAAAACTGTTTTTT
CASSEVGQALNEKLFF
>-|-|TRBV7-9|TRBJ1-2
TGTGCCAGCAGCTTAGCGTTACAGAACTATGGCTACACCTTC
CASSLALQNYGYTF
>-|-|TRBV5-1|TRBJ2-5
TGCGCCAGCAGCTCCGGTCAGGAGACCCAGTACTTC
CASSSGQETQYF
>-|-|TRBV13|TRBJ2-1
TGTGCCAGCAGCTTAAGGCCGGTGTTGGGGGGACATTACAATGAGCAGTTCTTC
CASSLRPVLGGHYNEQFF
>TRBD1|-|TRBV10-2|TRBJ2-6
TGCGCCAGCACCCCGACAGGGGCTGGGGCCAACGTCCTGACTTTC
CASTPTGAGANVLTF
>-|-|TRBV2|TRBJ2-2
TGTGCCAGCAGGGCGGACACCGGTTACACCGGGGAGCTGTTTTTT
CASRADTGYTGELFF
>TRBD1|-|TRBV20-1|TRBJ1-2
TGCAGTCCGCTTCAGGGGGACTATGGCTACACCTTC
CSPLQGDYGYTF
>-|-|TRBV7-9|TRBJ1-1
TGTGCCAGCAACCAAGACACTGAAGCTTTCTTT
CASNQDTEAFF